This T cell receptor beta chain was retrieved from a study of T cells after yellow fever vaccination. Regarding the study as a whole: Once the booster was given, most primary-vaccination clones reappeared, at over 95% for CD4 and roughly 91% for CD8. Abundant clonotypes (contaminants from the bulk population) could be present in FACS-sorted repertoires. By day 5 rather than day 15, the secondary response had peaked, though it was weaker.

UMIs were added to TCR cDNA along with a universal primer site when it was made by 5'RACE template switching. From the 5' RACE reads, TCRdb called clonotypes with MiXCR, one entry per CDR3 protein. The profile shows 250,000 to 400,000 distinct CDR3 sequences, roughly 4.3% of them singletons. Germline V gene lookup returns CDR1 SGHTA and CDR2 FQGNSA. The V end lost 3 bases, the J end lost 9 bases, and 15 bases lay between the germline ends. CDR3 length equals 14 residues. This clonotype has at least ten counts. The target antigen is unknown. This sequence originates from a man in his late teens or twenties who received the YFV17D yellow fever vaccine. The J gene is TRBJ2-1, the V gene TRBV7-2; D is ambiguous. This specimen consisted of PBMCs, obtained 15 days after the yellow fever booster vaccination. For the CDR3, the DNA is TGTGCCAGCAGCTTCCGCTCCACACATCCTGAGCAGTTCTTC. Protein: CASSFRSTHPEQFF.